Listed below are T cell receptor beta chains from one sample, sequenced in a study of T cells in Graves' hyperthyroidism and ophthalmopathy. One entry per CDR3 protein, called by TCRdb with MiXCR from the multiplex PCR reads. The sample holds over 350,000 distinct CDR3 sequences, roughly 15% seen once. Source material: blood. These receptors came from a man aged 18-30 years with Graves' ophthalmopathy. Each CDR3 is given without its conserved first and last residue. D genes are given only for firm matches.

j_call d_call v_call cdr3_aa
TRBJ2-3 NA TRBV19 ASGDPGDYSTDTQY
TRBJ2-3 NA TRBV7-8 ASSLATDSTDTQY
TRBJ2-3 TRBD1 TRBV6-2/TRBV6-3 ANSLGQGADTQY
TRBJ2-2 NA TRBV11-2 ASSLDLENTGELF
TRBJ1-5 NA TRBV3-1 ASSSSGISNQPQH
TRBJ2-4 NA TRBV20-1 SAEQLGDKNIQY
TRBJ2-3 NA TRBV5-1 ASSLAHTDTQY
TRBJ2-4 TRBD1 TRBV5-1 ASSKGTGGDIQY
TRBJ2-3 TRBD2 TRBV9 ASSGGVSGRAQFPDTQY
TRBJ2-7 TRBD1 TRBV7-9 ASSTGQEWQY